These 12 T cell receptor beta chains were sequenced from one sample in a study of cytomegalovirus exposure and HLA in healthy donors (dated by TCRdb to about 2017). The library was made by the immunoSEQ multiplex PCR assay. For the multiplex PCR, a mixture combining 60 forward primers for TCR Vbeta segments and 13 reverse primers for TCR Jbeta segments was used. TCRdb took over this immuneACCESS table, retaining in-frame rearrangements with V and J assigned. Such tables are incomplete; in checked studies, under half of the missing clones stem from an unresolved V gene, and the remainder is unexplained. In all, the sample holds 150,000 to 200,000 clones, and around 68% of those were seen once. The top ten clonotypes cover around 3% of the sample. The sequenced sample consisted of PBMCs. These receptors all come from a man aged 40-49 years in good health and CMV-seronegative.

This chain joins TRBV6-5 and TRBJ2-5; TRBD1 matches at 7 bases. Unmatched junction bases numbered 9, after V lost 6 bases and J lost 5 bases. Germline V gene sequence: CDR1 MNHEY, CDR2 SVGAGI. There are 14 residues in the CDR3. CDR3: CASSLGQDRETQYF. DNA for the CDR3: TGTGCCAGCAGCCTAGGACAGGACCGGGAGACCCAGTACTTC.

The V gene is TRBV30, the J gene TRBJ2-3; 12 bases match TRBD2. The germline gives CDR1 GTSNPN, CDR2 SVGIG (reference sequence). Germline trimming cut 3 bases from V and 2 bases from J; bases unmatched to any gene: 6. The CDR3 is made up of 16 amino acids. DNA for the CDR3: TGTGCCTGGAGCTTTGGACTAGCGGGAAACACAGATACGCAGTATTTT. As protein: CAWSFGLAGNTDTQYF.

The chain employs TRBV7-9 and TRBJ1-2, with D maybe TRBD1 (6 bases). The germline V gene encodes CDR1 SEHNR and CDR2 FQNEAQ (reference sequence). V gave up 4 bases and J gave up 0 bases, with 6 bases separating them. This CDR3 is 13 amino acids long. The CDR3 spells CASSSGANYGYTF. For the CDR3, the DNA is TGTGCCAGCAGCTCAGGGGCTAACTATGGCTACACCTTC.

The rearrangement joins TRBV28 to TRBJ2-1; 9 bases fit TRBD1. CDR3 length equals 20 residues. V gave up 1 base and J gave up 5 bases; unmatched junction bases: 18. CDR1 MDHEN and CDR2 SYDVKM come from the germline V gene. The CDR3 coding sequence is TGTGCCAGCAGTTTATTAGCCCTTAGACAGGGGGTGTTAGGGAACAATGAGCAGTTCTTC. Its translation is CASSLLALRQGVLGNNEQFF.

The chain combines TRBV30 with TRBJ2-1; 8 positions match TRBD2. Unmatched junction bases numbered 2, after V lost 4 bases and J lost 9 bases. Germline CDR1 is GTSNPN and CDR2 is SVGIG (reference sequence). The CDR3 consists of 11 residues. CDR3 residues: CAWTSGREQFF. CDR3 nucleotide sequence: TGTGCCTGGACTAGCGGGCGTGAGCAGTTCTTC.

This chain connects TRBV4-2 to TRBJ2-7, with D possibly matching TRBD2 (5 bases). V gave up 3 bases and J gave up 1 base, with 13 bases separating them. Germline lookup yields CDR1 LGHNA and CDR2 YNFKEQ. CDR3 length: 15 amino acids. The CDR3 DNA reads TGTGCCAGCAGCCAGCTTGGACTGGATTCCTACGAGCAGTACTTC. The encoded protein is CASSQLGLDSYEQYF.

This clone was seen more than once but under ten times. The chain uses TRBV9 and TRBJ2-3; 12 bases align to TRBD2. Germline trimming cut 6 bases from V and 9 bases from J; bases unmatched to any gene: 11. The CDR3 sequence is 15 residues long. CDR1 and CDR2 (germline): SGDLS, YYNGEE. DNA for the CDR3: TGTGCCAGCAACAGACTAGCGGGGGACCCCGGCACGCAGTATTTT. Translation gives CASNRLAGDPGTQYF.

There are a few counts of this clone. The chain has TRBV2 and TRBJ2-5, with a weak D call TRBD1 (6 bases). This CDR3 spans 14 amino acids. With 6 bases removed from V and 1 base from J, the gap between germline ends came to 12 bases. Germline V CDR1 and CDR2: SNHLY, FYNNEI. CDR3 DNA: TGTGCCAGCAGCAGGGACATAGGCCAAGAGACCCAGTACTTC. This translates into CASSRDIGQETQYF.

This clone was counted between two and nine times. The CDR3 reads CSVTTGYPYGYTF. CDR3 DNA: TGCAGCGTGACCACAGGTTACCCCTATGGCTACACCTTC. This chain connects TRBV29-1 to TRBJ1-2; tentatively, D is TRBD1 (5 bases). V lost 6 bases to trimming and J lost 4 bases, with 15 bases between them. The CDR3 is 13 residues long. In germline, CDR1 is SQVTM, CDR2 ANQGSEA.

The chain is built from TRBV5-6 and TRBJ2-7; 9 positions agree with TRBD1. Germline loops: CDR1 SGHDT, CDR2 YYEEEE. V lost 4 bases, J lost 6 bases, and 11 bases stayed unmatched. This CDR3 spans 15 amino acids. This chain's CDR3 is CASSGGTGSMSEQYF. Written as DNA, the CDR3 is TGTGCCAGCAGCGGGGGGACAGGGAGTATGAGCGAGCAGTACTTC.

V is TRBV2 and J is TRBJ2-3; D not certain. The CDR3 is made up of 11 amino acids. Germline V gives CDR1 SNHLY, CDR2 FYNNEI. Trimming stripped 11 bases from V and 6 bases from J, with 12 bases between. CDR3 coding DNA: TGTGCCCGCGTCTCTAGGGATACGCAGTATTTT. Residues: CARVSRDTQYF.

The rearrangement joins TRBV19 to TRBJ1-5, with TRBD1 as a possible D gene (6 bases). V was clipped by 0 bases and J by 6 bases, with 15 bases between them. Germline V gene data show CDR1 as LNHDA and CDR2 as SQIVND (reference sequence). This CDR3 is built from 16 residues. The CDR3 DNA reads TGTGCCAGTAGTATAGATCTAGCGGGGGGCAGTCAGCCCCAGCATTTT. It is translated as CASSIDLAGGSQPQHF.